This T cell receptor (beta chain) was documented in a study of CD8 T cells in ankylosing spondylitis. In its sample, this clonotype was seen a few times. V lost 4 bases, J lost 10 bases, and 15 bases lay in between. Germline CDR1 reads SGHKS; CDR2 reads YYEKEE (reference sequence). The CDR3 has 13 amino acids. In TCRdb, the 5' RACE reads were re-called with MiXCR into one record per CDR3 protein. The table includes 250,000 to 300,000 distinct CDR3 sequences, 20% detected once. J is TRBJ1-5 and V is TRBV5-5, with D unclear. The clonotype was recovered from a male donor with ankylosing spondylitis or in good health (not recorded which). The specimen was blood, either unsorted or a sorted T cell fraction (not recorded which). The CDR3 DNA sequence: TGTGCCAGCAGCCCAACCCCGCAGGCTCCCCAGCATTTT. It codes for CASSPTPQAPQHF. The variable domain in full, with the rest retrieved from reference TRBV5-5 and TRBJ1-5, is DAGVTQSPTHLIKTRGQQVTLRCSPISGHKSVSWYQQVLGQGPQFIFQYYEKEERGRGNFPDRFSARQFPNYSSELNVNALLLGDSALYLCASSPTPQAPQHFGDGTRLSIL.